These T cell receptor beta chains were read from a single sample in a study of T cell repertoires in ileal Crohn's disease. Using immunoSEQ multiplex PCR, the repertoire was profiled, and TCRdb retains in-frame clones only, with some absent. The table lists 6,000 or so clones, roughly 87% of them singletons. The specimen sequenced was ileal tissue. Every receptor here comes from an adult with Crohn's disease. The CDR3 runs from the conserved cysteine through the conserved F or W. Each record gives: V gene, D gene, CDR3 length, clone size, J gene, CDR3 protein, CDR3 DNA. A D gene is named only where the DNA matches it firmly. Clone sizes are given selectively: once, few, many, or a class where the clone is expanded.

>TRBV2|TRBD1|14|NA|TRBJ2-3
CASTDRGRTDTQYF
TGTGCCAGCACCGACAGGGGTAGGACAGATACGCAGTATTTT
>TRBV7-9|TRBD1|15|NA|TRBJ1-2
CASSYAGTANYGYTF
TGTGCCAGCAGCTACGCCGGGACAGCTAACTATGGCTACACCTTC
>TRBV5-4|TRBD2|15|NA|TRBJ2-7
CASSSANSGTYEQYF
TGTGCCAGCAGCTCGGCGAATAGCGGGACCTACGAGCAGTACTTC
>TRBV7-3|TRBD1|18|NA|TRBJ2-2
CASSPGRGQGRNTGELFF
TGTGCCAGCAGCCCTGGAAGGGGACAGGGACGGAACACCGGGGAGCTGTTTTTT
>TRBV7-7|NA|13|NA|TRBJ1-1
CASSDSPGHEAFF
TGTGCCAGCAGCGATTCCCCAGGGCATGAAGCTTTCTTT
>TRBV4-3|NA|15|NA|TRBJ1-2
CASSQGGGGNYGYTF
TGCGCCAGCAGCCAAGGGGGAGGAGGTAACTATGGCTACACCTTC
>TRBV28|NA|19|NA|TRBJ2-6
CASRALTYTPPSGANVLTF
TGTGCCAGCAGAGCCCTGACATACACCCCACCCTCTGGGGCCAACGTCCTGACTTTC
>TRBV11-1|NA|15|NA|TRBJ1-1
CASSLVSLLNTEAFF
TGTGCCAGCAGCTTAGTCTCACTATTGAACACTGAAGCTTTCTTT
>TRBV2|TRBD1|14|NA|TRBJ1-2
CASRRGQASYGYTF
TGTGCCAGCAGGAGGGGGCAAGCGAGCTATGGCTACACCTTC
>TRBV15|TRBD1|15|NA|TRBJ1-4
CATSRARDSSEKLFF
TGTGCCACCAGCAGAGCGAGGGACAGCTCTGAAAAACTGTTTTTT
>TRBV5-1|NA|13|NA|TRBJ1-5
CASSLDFNQPQHF
TGCGCCAGCAGCTTGGACTTTAACCAGCCCCAGCATTTT
>TRBV7-3|TRBD2|15|NA|TRBJ2-2
CASSSGGPRDGELFF
TGTGCCAGCAGTTCGGGAGGCCCGAGGGACGGGGAGCTGTTTTTT
>TRBV10-2|NA|14|large|TRBJ1-5
CASSGSVGGQPQHF
TGCGCCAGCAGTGGGTCGGTAGGGGGTCAGCCCCAGCATTTT
>TRBV19|NA|13|once|TRBJ1-1
CASSTNTGIEAFF
TGTGCCAGTAGTACAAACACAGGGATTGAAGCTTTCTTT
>TRBV7-2|NA|13|NA|TRBJ1-2
CASSLASGDGYTF
TGTGCCAGCAGCTTAGCGTCGGGGGATGGCTACACCTTC
>TRBV27|NA|17|NA|TRBJ2-1
CASRLSGIGSSYNEQFF
TGTGCCAGCAGACTCTCAGGGATCGGGAGCTCCTACAATGAGCAGTTCTTC
>TRBV6-5|TRBD2|14|NA|TRBJ2-1
CASGRSGADNEQFF
TGTGCCAGCGGTCGCAGCGGGGCAGACAATGAGCAGTTCTTC
>TRBV18|TRBD1|16|NA|TRBJ1-1
CASSADRGGVNTEAFF
TGTGCCAGCTCAGCGGACAGGGGTGGGGTGAACACTGAAGCTTTCTTT
>TRBV11-3|NA|14|NA|TRBJ1-3
CASSGQTSGNTIYF
TGTGCCAGCAGTGGACAGACCTCTGGAAACACCATATATTTT
>TRBV5-1|NA|15|few|TRBJ1-2
CASSGADGVVYGYTF
TGCGCCAGCAGCGGGGCTGATGGGGTGGTCTATGGCTACACCTTC
>TRBV30|TRBD2|15|once|TRBJ2-7
CAWSGMSSGGYEQYF
TGTGCCTGGAGTGGGATGTCTAGCGGGGGATACGAGCAGTACTTC
>TRBV5-4|NA|15|NA|TRBJ2-7
CASSLSLGVGYEQYF
TGTGCCAGCAGCTTGTCGCTAGGAGTGGGCTACGAGCAGTACTTC
>TRBV18|NA|16|once|TRBJ2-7
CASSQTLAEGSYEQYF
TGTGCCAGCTCACAAACCTTAGCGGAGGGCTCCTACGAGCAGTACTTC
>TRBV28|NA|14|NA|TRBJ1-6
CASRGDLDNSPLHF
TGTGCCAGCAGGGGAGACCTTGATAATTCACCCCTCCACTTT
>TRBV27|NA|13|NA|TRBJ2-3
CASSSGPHDTQYF
TGTGCCAGCAGTTCAGGTCCCCACGATACGCAGTATTTT
>TRBV5-1|TRBD2|15|NA|TRBJ2-5
CASSLNPGEGETQYF
TGCGCCAGCAGCCTCAACCCGGGGGAGGGAGAGACCCAGTACTTC
>TRBV28|NA|14|NA|TRBJ2-1
CASSFPVAWDEQFF
TGTGCCAGCAGTTTCCCGGTAGCCTGGGATGAGCAGTTCTTC
>TRBV5-8|NA|15|once|TRBJ2-7
CASSSPGHPAHEQYF
TGTGCCAGCAGCTCCCCAGGACATCCGGCCCACGAGCAGTACTTC
>TRBV28|NA|13|once|TRBJ1-2
CASSLDSNYGYTF
TGTGCCAGCAGTTTGGACAGCAACTATGGCTACACCTTC
>TRBV6-5|NA|13|NA|TRBJ2-2
CATVSSNTGELFF
TGTGCCACCGTTAGCTCGAACACCGGGGAGCTGTTTTTT
>TRBV7-3|TRBD2|15|NA|TRBJ2-1
CASSLVRGGVDEQFF
TGTGCCAGCAGCTTAGTGCGGGGGGGAGTCGATGAGCAGTTCTTC
>TRBV7-3|TRBD1|14|NA|TRBJ2-7
CASSSGQGTHEQYF
TGTGCCAGCAGCTCGGGACAGGGAACCCACGAGCAGTACTTC
>TRBV11-2|NA|13|NA|TRBJ2-3
CASSLEGPNTQYF
TGTGCCAGCAGCTTAGAGGGCCCGAATACGCAGTATTTT
>TRBV18|NA|14|NA|TRBJ2-1
CASSLSGQGREQFF
TGTGCCAGCTCACTGTCTGGGCAGGGCAGGGAGCAGTTCTTC
>TRBV28|NA|10|NA|TRBJ1-1
CASSDSRAFF
TGTGCCAGCAGTGACAGCCGAGCTTTCTTT
>TRBV27|NA|13|NA|TRBJ2-7
CASTRGGSHEQYF
TGTGCCAGCACCCGTGGGGGGTCCCACGAGCAGTACTTC
>TRBV5-5|NA|13|NA|TRBJ2-2
CASSYPGTGELFF
TGTGCCAGCAGCTACCCGGGCACCGGGGAGCTGTTTTTT
>TRBV29-1|NA|14|NA|TRBJ2-1
CSVEFKSSRNEQFF
TGCAGCGTTGAATTTAAATCCTCTCGCAATGAGCAGTTCTTC
>TRBV25-1|NA|14|NA|TRBJ1-6
CASSEYVGSSPLHF
TGTGCCAGCAGTGAATACGTAGGGAGTTCACCCCTCCACTTT
>TRBV5-1|TRBD1|14|NA|TRBJ1-1
CASSFHRGGTEAFF
TGCGCCAGCAGCTTCCACAGGGGAGGCACTGAAGCTTTCTTT
>TRBV27|NA|13|NA|TRBJ1-1
CASSPTGWTEAFF
TGTGCCAGCAGTCCGACAGGTTGGACTGAAGCTTTCTTT
>TRBV27|TRBD1|14|NA|TRBJ2-7
CASRYRGPAYEQYF
TGTGCCAGCAGATACAGGGGGCCCGCCTACGAGCAGTACTTC
>TRBV18|TRBD1|12|NA|TRBJ2-3
CASTGVADTQYF
TGTGCCAGTACAGGGGTGGCAGATACGCAGTATTTT
>TRBV5-4|TRBD1|15|NA|TRBJ2-5
CASSLRTGAQETQYF
TGTGCCAGCAGCTTGCGCACAGGGGCCCAAGAGACCCAGTACTTC
>TRBV16|TRBD1|18|NA|TRBJ1-2
CASSQSHPLDRANYGYTF
TGTGCCAGCAGCCAATCTCATCCCCTGGACAGGGCTAACTATGGCTACACCTTC
>TRBV2|NA|11|NA|TRBJ1-1
CASIQNTEAFF
TGTGCCAGCATTCAGAACACTGAAGCTTTCTTT
>TRBV9|NA|13|NA|TRBJ2-3
CASSTGGTDTQYF
TGTGCCAGCAGCACAGGTGGCACAGATACGCAGTATTTT
>TRBV28|NA|12|NA|TRBJ1-1
CASSLSSLEAFF
TGTGCCAGCAGCTTGTCGAGCCTTGAAGCTTTCTTT
>TRBV30|NA|14|NA|TRBJ1-4
CAWSRWEEGEKLFF
TGTGCCTGGAGTCGTTGGGAGGAAGGGGAAAAACTGTTTTTT